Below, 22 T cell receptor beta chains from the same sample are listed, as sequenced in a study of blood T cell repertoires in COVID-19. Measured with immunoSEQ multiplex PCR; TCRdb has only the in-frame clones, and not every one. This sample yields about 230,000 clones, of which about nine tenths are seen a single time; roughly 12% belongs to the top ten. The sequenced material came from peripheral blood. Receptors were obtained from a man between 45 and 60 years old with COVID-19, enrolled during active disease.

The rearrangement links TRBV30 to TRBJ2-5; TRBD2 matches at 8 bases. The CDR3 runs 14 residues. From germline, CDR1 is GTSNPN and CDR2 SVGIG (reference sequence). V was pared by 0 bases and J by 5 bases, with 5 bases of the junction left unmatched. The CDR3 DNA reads TGTGCCTGGAGTGTCGGCGGGGGGATGGAGACCCAGTACTTC. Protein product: CAWSVGGGMETQYF. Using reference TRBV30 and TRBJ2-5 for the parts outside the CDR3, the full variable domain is SQTIHQWPATLVQPVGSPLSLECTVEGTSNPNLYWYRQAAGRGLQLLFYSVGIGQISSEVPQNLSASRPQDRQFILSSKKLLLSDSGFYLCAWSVGGGMETQYFGPGTRLLVL.

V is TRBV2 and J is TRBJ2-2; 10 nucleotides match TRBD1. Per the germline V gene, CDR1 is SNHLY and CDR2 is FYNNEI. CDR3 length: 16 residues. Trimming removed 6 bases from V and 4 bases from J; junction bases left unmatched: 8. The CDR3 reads CASSQGTGVGTGELFF. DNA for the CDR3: TGTGCCAGCAGCCAGGGGACAGGGGTCGGCACCGGGGAGCTGTTTTTT.

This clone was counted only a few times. Written as DNA, the CDR3 is TGTGCCAGTAGTATAGTCTTCTCCAGAACCTCTGGAAACACCATATATTTT. Protein sequence: CASSIVFSRTSGNTIYF. V gene TRBV19 combines with J gene TRBJ1-3; D gene ambiguous. V shed 1 base and J shed 0 bases, with 13 bases lying between them. The CDR3 has 17 amino acids. Germline V gene lookup returns CDR1 LNHDA and CDR2 SQIVND (reference sequence).

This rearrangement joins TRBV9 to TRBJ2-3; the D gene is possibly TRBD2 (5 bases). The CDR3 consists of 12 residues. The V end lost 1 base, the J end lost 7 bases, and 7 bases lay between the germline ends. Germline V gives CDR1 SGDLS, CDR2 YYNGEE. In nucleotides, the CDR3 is TGTGCCAGCAGCGTATCGGGGAATACGCAGTATTTT. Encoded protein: CASSVSGNTQYF.

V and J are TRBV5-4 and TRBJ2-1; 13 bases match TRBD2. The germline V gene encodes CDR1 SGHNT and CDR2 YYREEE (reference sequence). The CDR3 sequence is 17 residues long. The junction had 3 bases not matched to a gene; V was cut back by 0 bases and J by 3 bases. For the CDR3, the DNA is TGTGCCAGCAGCTTGGGGGGACTAGCGGGAAGCTACAATGAGCAGTTCTTC. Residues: CASSLGGLAGSYNEQFF.

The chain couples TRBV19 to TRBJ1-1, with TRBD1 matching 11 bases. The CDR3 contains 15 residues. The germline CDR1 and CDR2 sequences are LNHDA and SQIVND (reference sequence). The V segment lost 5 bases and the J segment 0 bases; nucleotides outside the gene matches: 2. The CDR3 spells CASSADRGLNTEAFF. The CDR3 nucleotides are TGTGCCAGTAGTGCGGACAGGGGGCTGAACACTGAAGCTTTCTTT.

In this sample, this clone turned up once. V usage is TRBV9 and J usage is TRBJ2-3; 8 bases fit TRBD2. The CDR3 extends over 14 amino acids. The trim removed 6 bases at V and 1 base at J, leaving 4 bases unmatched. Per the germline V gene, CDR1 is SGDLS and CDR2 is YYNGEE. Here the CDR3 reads CASNNGGGTDTQYF. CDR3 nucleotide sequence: TGTGCCAGCAACAACGGGGGGGGCACAGATACGCAGTATTTT.

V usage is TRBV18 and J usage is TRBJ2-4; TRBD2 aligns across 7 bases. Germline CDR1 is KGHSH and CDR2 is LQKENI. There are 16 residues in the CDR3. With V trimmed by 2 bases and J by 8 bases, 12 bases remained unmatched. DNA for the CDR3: TGTGCCAGCTCACCAAGTATAGCTAGCGGTACCTACATTCAGTACTTC. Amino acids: CASSPSIASGTYIQYF. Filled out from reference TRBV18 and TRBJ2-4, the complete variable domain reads NAGVMQNPRHLVRRRGQEARLRCSPMKGHSHVYWYRQLPEEGLKFMVYLQKENIIDESGMPKERFSAEFPKEGPSILRIQQVVRGDSAAYFCASSPSIASGTYIQYFGAGTRLSVL.

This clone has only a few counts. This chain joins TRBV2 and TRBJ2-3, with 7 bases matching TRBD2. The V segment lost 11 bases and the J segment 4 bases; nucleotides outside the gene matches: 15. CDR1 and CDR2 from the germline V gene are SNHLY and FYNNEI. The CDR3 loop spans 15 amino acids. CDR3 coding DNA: TGTGCCGGTAGGCCAGCGGGGAAGCCCCCAGATACGCAGTATTTT. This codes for CAGRPAGKPPDTQYF.

The CDR3 reads CASSQSPRQGLSGANVLTF. CDR3 DNA sequence: TGTGCCAGCAGCCAATCACCCCGGCAGGGTTTGTCTGGGGCCAACGTCCTGACTTTC. V is TRBV4-2 and J is TRBJ2-6; D might be TRBD1 (5 bases). Germline values: CDR1 LGHNA, CDR2 YNFKEQ. There are 19 residues in the CDR3. V lost 2 bases, J lost 1 base, and 18 bases lay in between.

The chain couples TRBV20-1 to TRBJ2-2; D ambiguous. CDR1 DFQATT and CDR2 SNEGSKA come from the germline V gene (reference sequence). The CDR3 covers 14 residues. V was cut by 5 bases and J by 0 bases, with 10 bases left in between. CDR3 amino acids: CSAGARTNTGELFF. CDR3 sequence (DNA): TGCAGTGCTGGTGCGCGGACGAACACCGGGGAGCTGTTTTTT.

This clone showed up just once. The CDR3 sequence is CASSPGTGTDQPQHF. Here the CDR3 DNA reads TGCGCCAGCAGCCCCGGGACAGGGACGGATCAGCCCCAGCATTTT. The chain has TRBV5-1 and TRBJ1-5; TRBD1 agrees at 9 bases. The CDR3 extends over 15 amino acids. J lost 5 bases, V lost 4 bases, and 7 bases had no gene match. CDR1 is SGHRS and CDR2 is YFSETQ in the germline V gene.

The CDR3 DNA sequence: TGTGCCAGCAGCTTGTCAGGGTGGGGATCACCCCTCCACTTT. Translated: CASSLSGWGSPLHF. The rearrangement joins TRBV5-4 to TRBJ1-6; TRBD1 might be the D (5 bases). The germline gives CDR1 SGHNT, CDR2 YYREEE (reference sequence). CDR3 size: 14 residues. V lost 1 base, J lost 10 bases, and 12 bases lay in between.

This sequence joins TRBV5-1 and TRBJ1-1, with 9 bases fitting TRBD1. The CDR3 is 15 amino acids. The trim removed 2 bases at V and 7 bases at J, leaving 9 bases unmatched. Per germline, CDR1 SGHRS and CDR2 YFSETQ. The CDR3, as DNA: TGCGCCAGCAGCTTATCCCCGGGACAGGGACTTGAAGCTTTCTTT. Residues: CASSLSPGQGLEAFF.

The CDR3 DNA sequence: TGTGCCACCAGCAGAGAGGGACTTACCTACGAGCAGTACTTC. As protein: CATSREGLTYEQYF. This chain uses TRBV15 with TRBJ2-7; maybe TRBD2 (6 bases). CDR1 is LNHNV, CDR2 YYDKDF, per germline (reference sequence). The CDR3 spans 14 residues. Trimming took 0 bases from V and 2 from J, leaving 8 bases between them. Together with reference TRBV15 and TRBJ2-7, the CDR3 gives the full variable domain: DAMVIQNPRYQVTQFGKPVTLSCSQTLNHNVMYWYQQKSSQAPKLLFHYYDKDFNNEADTPDNFQSRRPNTSFCFLDIRSPGLGDTAMYLCATSREGLTYEQYFGPGTRLTVT.

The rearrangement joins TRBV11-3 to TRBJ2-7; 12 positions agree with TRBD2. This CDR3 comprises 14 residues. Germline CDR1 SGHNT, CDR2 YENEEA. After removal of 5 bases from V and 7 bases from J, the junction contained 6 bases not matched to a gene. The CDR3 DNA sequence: TGTGCCAGCAGCGCGACTAGCGGGAGTAATGAGCAGTACTTC. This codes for CASSATSGSNEQYF.

CDR3 region: CASSYSTGGGYEQFF. CDR3 coding DNA: TGTGCCAGCAGTTATTCGACAGGGGGCGGCTATGAGCAGTTCTTC. V is TRBV6-6 and J is TRBJ2-1, with 10 bases matching TRBD1. Germline V lookup: CDR1 MNHNY, CDR2 SVGAGI (reference sequence). The V gene end was trimmed by 3 bases and the J gene end by 8 bases; junction bases not matched to a gene: 7. The CDR3 runs 15 residues.

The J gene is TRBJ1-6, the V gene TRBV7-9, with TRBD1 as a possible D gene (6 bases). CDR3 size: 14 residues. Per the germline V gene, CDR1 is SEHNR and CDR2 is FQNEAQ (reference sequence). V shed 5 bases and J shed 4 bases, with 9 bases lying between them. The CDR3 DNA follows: TGTGCCAGCAGCCCGACAGGTTATAATTCACCCCTCCACTTT. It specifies CASSPTGYNSPLHF.

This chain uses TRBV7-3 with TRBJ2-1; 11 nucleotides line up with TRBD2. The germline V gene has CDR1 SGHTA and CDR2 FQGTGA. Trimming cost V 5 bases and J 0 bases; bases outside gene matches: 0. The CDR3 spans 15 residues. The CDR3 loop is CASSTSGSSYNEQFF. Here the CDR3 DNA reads TGTGCCAGCAGCACTAGCGGGAGCTCCTACAATGAGCAGTTCTTC. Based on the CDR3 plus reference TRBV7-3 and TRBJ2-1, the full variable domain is GAGVSQTPSNKVTEKGKYVELRCDPISGHTALYWYRQSLGQGPEFLIYFQGTGAADDSGLPNDRFFAVRPEGSVSTLKIQRTERGDSAVYLCASSTSGSSYNEQFFGPGTRLTVL.

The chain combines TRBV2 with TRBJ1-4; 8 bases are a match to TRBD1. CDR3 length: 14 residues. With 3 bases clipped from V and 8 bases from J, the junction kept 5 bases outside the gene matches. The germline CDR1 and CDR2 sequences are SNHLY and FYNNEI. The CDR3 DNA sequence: TGTGCCAGCAGTGAGGGGACAGGACGAGAAAAACTGTTTTTT. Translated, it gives CASSEGTGREKLFF.

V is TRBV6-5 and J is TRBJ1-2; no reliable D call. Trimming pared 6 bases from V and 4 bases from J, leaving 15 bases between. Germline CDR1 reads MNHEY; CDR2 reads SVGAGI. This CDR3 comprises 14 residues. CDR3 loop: CASSSDGEGYGYTF. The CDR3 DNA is TGTGCCAGCAGCTCCGACGGAGAGGGCTATGGCTACACCTTC.

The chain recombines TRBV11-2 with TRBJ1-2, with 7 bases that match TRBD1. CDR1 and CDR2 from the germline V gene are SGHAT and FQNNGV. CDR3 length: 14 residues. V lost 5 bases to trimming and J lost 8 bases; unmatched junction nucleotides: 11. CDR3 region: CASSPQRQGGGYTF. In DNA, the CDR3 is TGTGCCAGCAGCCCACAACGACAGGGCGGCGGCTACACCTTC.